This T cell receptor beta chain came from a study of T cell responses to AZD1222 COVID-19 vaccine. About this clone itself: The antigen remains unidentified.

Study-wide results and limits: Just 5 or 6 AZD1222 recipients tested seropositive at baseline.

The length of the CDR3 is 13 residues. V was clipped by 1 base and J by 3 bases, with 7 bases between them. The germline V gene has CDR1 MNHNS and CDR2 SASEGT. The protocol was immunoSEQ multiplex PCR, while the TCRdb copy is restricted to in-frame clones and leaves out a portion. The table records some 120,000 clones, around nine tenths of them present only once. The sequence was collected from an adult in good health. V and J are TRBV6-1 and TRBJ2-7, with no clear D. This material consisted of peripheral blood, taken on day 0 of AZD1222 vaccination. The CDR3 DNA reads as TGTGCCAGCAGTGAAGTCGTGGGCTACGAGCAGTACTTC. It encodes CASSEVVGYEQYF.